This TCR beta chain was identified in a study of tumor-infiltrating lymphocytes in primary liver carcinoma. The V end was cut by 6 bases, the J end by 8 bases, with 17 bases between. This CDR3 is 14 amino acids long. Germline V lookup: CDR1 SGHAT, CDR2 FQNNGV. Unsorted bulk tissue, about 18-32 mg of it, served as the source for co-extraction of RNA and DNA. Starting from 500 ng of total RNA, TCR beta cDNA was produced with a primer in the constant region. Employing slightly modified ARM-PCR, three nested multiplex PCR rounds were run, and these gave rise to the TCR beta libraries. Researchers ran the first two PCR rounds for roughly 10 cycles each with TRBV1-TRBV30 forward primers and a C-beta reverse primer. TCRdb fed the multiplex PCR reads into MiXCR, producing one record per CDR3 protein. Of some 110,000 distinct CDR3 sequences listed, 60% to 80% were seen once; the top ten hold 7.5% to 8.5%.

The chain combines TRBV11-2 with TRBJ2-4; D is undetermined. The sequencing input was liver tumor tissue from sampling region 3. Sample subset: tumor region T3, left-lateral pole. The clonotype comes from a woman aged 55-70 years with primary liver carcinoma and hepatitis B virus infection. Written as DNA, the CDR3 is TGTGCCAGCAGATCCCGACCTGGAGCAGACATTCAGTACTTC. As protein: CASRSRPGADIQYF.